This entry is about one T cell receptor beta chain. Original processing methods: Estimation of nucleated cell counts relied on the amplification of reference gene primers. TCRdb's copy holds only in-frame clones and misses some; the assay was immunoSEQ multiplex PCR. V, J and clone size were drawn from that table, and D and trimming were deduced from the DNA. The sample holds roughly 24,000 clones, 85% to 95% seen once. The sample comes from a study of blood T cell repertoires in COVID-19. At the level of the study: PBMCs, B-cell-depleted T cells, or T cells were the source of the cDNA or gDNA that made up the material.

Trimming took off 3 bases at V and 0 bases at J, with 16 bases between the two ends. CDR1 is SGHKS, CDR2 YYEKEE, per germline (reference sequence). This CDR3 is built from 17 residues. The receptor comes from a human donor in a cohort sampled during active COVID-19. Sequenced sample: peripheral blood. The rearrangement uses TRBV5-5 and TRBJ1-3, with a tentative D call TRBD1 (5 bases). The CDR3 here is CASSSGITDSSGNTIYF. In nucleotides, the CDR3 is TGTGCCAGCAGCTCTGGAATCACAGACAGCTCTGGAAACACCATATATTTT.